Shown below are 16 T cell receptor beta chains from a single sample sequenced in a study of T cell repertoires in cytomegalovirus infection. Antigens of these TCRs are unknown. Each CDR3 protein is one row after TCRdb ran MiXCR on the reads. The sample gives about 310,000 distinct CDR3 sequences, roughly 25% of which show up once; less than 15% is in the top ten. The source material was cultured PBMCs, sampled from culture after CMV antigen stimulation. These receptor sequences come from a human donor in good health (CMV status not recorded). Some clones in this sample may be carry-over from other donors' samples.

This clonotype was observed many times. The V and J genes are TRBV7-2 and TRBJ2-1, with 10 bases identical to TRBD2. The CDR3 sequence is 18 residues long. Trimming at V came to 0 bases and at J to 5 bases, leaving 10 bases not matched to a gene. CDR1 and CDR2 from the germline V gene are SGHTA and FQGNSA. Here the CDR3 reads CASSLAPLAGLSNNEQFF. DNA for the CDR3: TGTGCCAGCAGCTTAGCGCCACTAGCGGGACTTAGTAACAATGAGCAGTTCTTC.

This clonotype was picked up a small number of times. For the CDR3, the DNA is TGTGCCAGCAGCCAAGAGGGGGCCTACGAGCAGTACTTC. Translation: CASSQEGAYEQYF. The genes are TRBV4-2 and TRBJ2-7; D possibly matches TRBD1 or TRBD2 (5 bases each). Trimming removed 0 bases at V and 2 bases at J, with 5 bases between. The CDR3 sequence is 13 residues long. Germline CDR1 reads LGHNA; CDR2 reads YNFKEQ.

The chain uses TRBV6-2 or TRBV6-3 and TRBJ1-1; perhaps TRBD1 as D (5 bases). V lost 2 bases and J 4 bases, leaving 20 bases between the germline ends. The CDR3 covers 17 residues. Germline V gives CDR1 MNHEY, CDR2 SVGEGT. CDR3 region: CASSYPRVPGATTEAFF. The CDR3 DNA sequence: TGTGCCAGCAGTTACCCCCGGGTCCCTGGGGCCACCACTGAAGCTTTCTTT.

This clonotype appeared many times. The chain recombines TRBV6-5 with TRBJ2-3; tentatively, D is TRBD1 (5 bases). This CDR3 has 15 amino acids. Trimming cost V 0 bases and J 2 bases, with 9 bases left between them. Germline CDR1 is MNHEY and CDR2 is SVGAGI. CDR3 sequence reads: CASSYSWTTTDTQYF. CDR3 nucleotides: TGTGCCAGCAGTTACTCGTGGACAACCACAGATACGCAGTATTTT.

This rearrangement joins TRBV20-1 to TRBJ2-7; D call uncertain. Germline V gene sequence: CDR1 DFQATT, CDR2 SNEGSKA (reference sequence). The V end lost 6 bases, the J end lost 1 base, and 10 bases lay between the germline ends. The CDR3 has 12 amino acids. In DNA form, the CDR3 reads TGCAGTGCCGGCCGAACTTCCTACGAGCAGTACTTC. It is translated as CSAGRTSYEQYF.

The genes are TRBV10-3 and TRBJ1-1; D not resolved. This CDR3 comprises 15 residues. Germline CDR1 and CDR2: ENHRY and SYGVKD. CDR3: CVTRWQDGENTEAFF. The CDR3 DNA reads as TGTGTCACCAGATGGCAGGACGGGGAGAACACTGAAGCTTTCTTT.

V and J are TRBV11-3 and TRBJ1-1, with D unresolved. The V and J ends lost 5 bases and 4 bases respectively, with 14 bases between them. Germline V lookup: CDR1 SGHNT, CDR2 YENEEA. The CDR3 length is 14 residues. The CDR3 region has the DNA TGTGCCAGCAGCCCAGAAGGTATAGGCACTGAAGCTTTCTTT. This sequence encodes CASSPEGIGTEAFF. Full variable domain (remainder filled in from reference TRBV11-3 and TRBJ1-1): EAGVVQSPRYKIIEKKQPVAFWCNPISGHNTLYWYLQNLGQGPELLIRYENEEAVDDSQLPKDRFSAERLKGVDSTLKIQPAELGDSAVYLCASSPEGIGTEAFFGQGTRLTVV.

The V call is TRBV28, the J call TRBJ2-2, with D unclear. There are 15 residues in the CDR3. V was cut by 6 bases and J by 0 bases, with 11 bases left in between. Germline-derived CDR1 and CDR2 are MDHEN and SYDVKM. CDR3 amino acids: CASRYSNANTGELFF. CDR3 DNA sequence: TGTGCCAGCAGATACAGCAACGCGAACACCGGGGAGCTGTTTTTT. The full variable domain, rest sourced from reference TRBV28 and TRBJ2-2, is DVKVTQSSRYLVKRTGEKVFLECVQDMDHENMFWYRQDPGLGLRLIYFSYDVKMKEKGDIPEGYSVSREKKERFSLILESASTNQTSMYLCASRYSNANTGELFFGEGSRLTVL.

The CDR3 DNA is TGTGCCAGCAGCCAACCGCAAGCGGGAGGGGTCACCGGGGAGCTGTTTTTT. Protein: CASSQPQAGGVTGELFF. V gene TRBV4-2 combines with J gene TRBJ2-2, with 10 bases identical to TRBD2. V lost 2 bases and J lost 4; bases outside the gene matches: 7. This CDR3 comprises 17 residues. Germline V CDR1 and CDR2: LGHNA, YNFKEQ.

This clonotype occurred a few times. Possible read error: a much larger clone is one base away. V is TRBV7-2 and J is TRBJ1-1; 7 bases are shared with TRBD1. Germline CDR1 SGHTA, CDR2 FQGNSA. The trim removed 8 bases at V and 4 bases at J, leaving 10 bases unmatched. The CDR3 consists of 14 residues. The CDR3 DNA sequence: TGTGCCAGCGACTCTCCAGGGGGTACCACTGAAGCTTTCTTT. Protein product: CASDSPGGTTEAFF.

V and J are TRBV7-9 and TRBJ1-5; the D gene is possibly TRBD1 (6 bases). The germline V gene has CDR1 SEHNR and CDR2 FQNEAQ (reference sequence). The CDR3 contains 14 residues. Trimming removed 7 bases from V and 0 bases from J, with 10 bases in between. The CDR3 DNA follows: TGTGCCAGCAACCAACAGGGTAGCAATCAGCCCCAGCATTTT. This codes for CASNQQGSNQPQHF.

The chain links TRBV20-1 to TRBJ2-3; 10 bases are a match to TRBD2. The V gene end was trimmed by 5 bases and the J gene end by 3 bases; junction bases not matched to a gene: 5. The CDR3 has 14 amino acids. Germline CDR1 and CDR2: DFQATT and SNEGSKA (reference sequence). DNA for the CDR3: TGCAGTGCTCAATATAGCGGGAGGACAGATACGCAGTATTTT. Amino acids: CSAQYSGRTDTQYF.

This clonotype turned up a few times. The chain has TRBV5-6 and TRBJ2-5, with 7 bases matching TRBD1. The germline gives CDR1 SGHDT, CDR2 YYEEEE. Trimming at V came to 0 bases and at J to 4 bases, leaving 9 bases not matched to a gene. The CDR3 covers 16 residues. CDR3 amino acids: CASSLAPTGTGETQYF. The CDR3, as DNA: TGTGCCAGCAGCTTGGCCCCGACAGGGACGGGAGAGACCCAGTACTTC.

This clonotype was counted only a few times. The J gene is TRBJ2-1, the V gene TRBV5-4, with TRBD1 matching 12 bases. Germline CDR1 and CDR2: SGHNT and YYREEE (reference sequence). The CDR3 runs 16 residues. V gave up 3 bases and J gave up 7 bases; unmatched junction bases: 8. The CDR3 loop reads CASSSPGQGAQNEQFF. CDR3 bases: TGTGCCAGCAGCTCGCCGGGACAGGGGGCGCAGAATGAGCAGTTCTTC.

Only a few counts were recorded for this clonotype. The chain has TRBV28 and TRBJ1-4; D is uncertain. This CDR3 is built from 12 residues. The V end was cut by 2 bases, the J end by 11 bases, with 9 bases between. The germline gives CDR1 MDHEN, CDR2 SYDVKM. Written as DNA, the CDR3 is TGTGCCAGCAGTTTAAACGGGGAGAAACTGTTTTTT. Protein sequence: CASSLNGEKLFF.

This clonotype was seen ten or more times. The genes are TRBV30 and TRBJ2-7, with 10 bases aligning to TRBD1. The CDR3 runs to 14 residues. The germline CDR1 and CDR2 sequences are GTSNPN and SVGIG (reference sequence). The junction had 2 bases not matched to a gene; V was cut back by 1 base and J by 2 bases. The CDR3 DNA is TGTGCCTGGAGTGCCGGGACAGGGGCCTACGAGCAGTACGTC. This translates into CAWSAGTGAYEQYV.